This T cell receptor (beta chain) was recovered during a study of spatial heterogeneity in lung cancer. Overall study results and limits: For expanded intratumoral alpha and beta TCRs, counts tracked tumor mutation counts.

Time point defined: sample taken at primary tumor resection. Samples were obtained from approximately 72 donors, all untreated early-stage non-small cell lung cancer patients. Whole RNA came from tumor, nontumor lung or frozen PBMC and was sequenced without being sorted. Via MiXCR, TCRdb re-called the 5' RACE reads, giving one row per CDR3 protein. Seen here are about 27,000 distinct CDR3 sequences, approximately 7.7% observed once, and the top ten hold around 26%. CDR1 is MGHRA, CDR2 YSYEKL, per germline. CDR3 length: 12 amino acids. J was trimmed by 8 bases and V by 6 bases; bases with no gene match: 3. This clonotype was observed a few times. Its antigen is undetermined.

The chain uses TRBV4-1 and TRBJ2-2, with 7 bases aligning to TRBD2. Here the sequenced sample was lung tumor tissue, taken at surgery. This TCR derives from a male donor with early-stage non-small cell lung cancer. CDR3 loop: CASRPLAGELFF. CDR3 nucleotide sequence: TGCGCCAGCAGACCACTAGCGGGGGAGCTGTTTTTT.